The text below deals with one T cell receptor beta chain. No antigen is known for it. Cells designated naive CD8 were CD45RO-negative and were positively selected for CCR7, with terminally differentiated effector memory CD45RA+ cells excluded. The method was immunoSEQ multiplex PCR; TCRdb's version includes in-frame clones alone and lacks a portion of them. The sample has about 800,000 clones, 90% to 97% seen once. The data were obtained in a study of shared clonotypes between healthy human individuals. In the study overall: Donors had three CD4 naive, three CD4 memory, two CD8 naive and one CD8 memory plate apiece. Study-level findings and limits: The naive CD4 repertoires of several donors were compared, and roughly 5% of clonotypes were shared. Only a few donors were included, so the genetic and exposure-history diversity represented was limited. Rarefaction analysis demonstrated incomplete sorted-subset sequencing notwithstanding large depth.

Germline V gives CDR1 SGHTA, CDR2 FQGTGA. The V and J ends lost 5 bases and 4 bases, in that order; junction bases with no gene match: 8. CDR3 length equals 15 residues. The sample consisted of naive CD8+ T cells sorted from blood. The source of this sequence is a man aged 25 to 45 in good health. The chain combines TRBV7-3 with TRBJ2-1, with 7 bases matching TRBD2. The CDR3 DNA sequence: TGTGCCAGCAGCACACCTAGCGGCCTATACAATGAGCAGTTCTTC. Protein: CASSTPSGLYNEQFF.